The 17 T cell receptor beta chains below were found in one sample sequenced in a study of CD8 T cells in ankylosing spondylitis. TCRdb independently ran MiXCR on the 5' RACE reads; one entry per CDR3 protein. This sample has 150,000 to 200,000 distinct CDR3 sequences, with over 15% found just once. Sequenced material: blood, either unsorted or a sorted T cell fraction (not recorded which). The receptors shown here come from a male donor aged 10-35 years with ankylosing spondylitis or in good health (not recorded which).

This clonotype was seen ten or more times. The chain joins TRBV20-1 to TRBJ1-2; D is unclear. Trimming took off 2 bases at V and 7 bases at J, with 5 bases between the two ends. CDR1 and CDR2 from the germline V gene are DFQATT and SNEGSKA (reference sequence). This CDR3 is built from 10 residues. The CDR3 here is CSARSAGYTF. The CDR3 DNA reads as TGCAGTGCTAGAAGCGCTGGCTACACCTTC.

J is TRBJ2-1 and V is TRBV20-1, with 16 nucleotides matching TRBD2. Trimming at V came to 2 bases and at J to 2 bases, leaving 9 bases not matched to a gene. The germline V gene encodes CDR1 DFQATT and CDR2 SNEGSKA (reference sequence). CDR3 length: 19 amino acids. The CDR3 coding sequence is TGCAGTGCTAGAAAGTCGGGACTAGCGGGAGGGGATACCTACAATGAGCAGTTCTTC. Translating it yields CSARKSGLAGGDTYNEQFF.

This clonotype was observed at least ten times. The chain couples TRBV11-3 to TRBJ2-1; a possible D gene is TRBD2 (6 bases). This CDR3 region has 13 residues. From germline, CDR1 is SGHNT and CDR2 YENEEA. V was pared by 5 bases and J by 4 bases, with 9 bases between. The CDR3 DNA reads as TGTGCCAGCAGCCCGGGGACTTACAATGAGCAGTTCTTC. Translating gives CASSPGTYNEQFF. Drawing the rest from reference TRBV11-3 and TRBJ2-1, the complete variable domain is EAGVVQSPRYKIIEKKQPVAFWCNPISGHNTLYWYLQNLGQGPELLIRYENEEAVDDSQLPKDRFSAERLKGVDSTLKIQPAELGDSAVYLCASSPGTYNEQFFGPGTRLTVL.

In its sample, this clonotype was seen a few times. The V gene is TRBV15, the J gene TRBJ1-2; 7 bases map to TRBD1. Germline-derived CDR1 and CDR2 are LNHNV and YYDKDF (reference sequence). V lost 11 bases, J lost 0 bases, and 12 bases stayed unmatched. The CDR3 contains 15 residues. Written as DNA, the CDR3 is TGTGCCTCCTCGGTGGACAGGACTTCTAACTATGGCTACACCTTC. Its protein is CASSVDRTSNYGYTF.

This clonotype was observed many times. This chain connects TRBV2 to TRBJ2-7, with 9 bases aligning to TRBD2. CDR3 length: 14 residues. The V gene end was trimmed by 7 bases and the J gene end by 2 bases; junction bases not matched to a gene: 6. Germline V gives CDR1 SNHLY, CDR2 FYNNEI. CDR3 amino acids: CASIAGDLPYEQYF. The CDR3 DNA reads TGTGCCAGCATAGCGGGAGACCTTCCCTACGAGCAGTACTTC.

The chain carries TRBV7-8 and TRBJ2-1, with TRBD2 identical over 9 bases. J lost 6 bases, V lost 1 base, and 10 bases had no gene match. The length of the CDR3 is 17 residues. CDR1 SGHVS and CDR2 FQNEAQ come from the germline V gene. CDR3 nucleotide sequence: TGTGCCAGCAGCTTAGGACGGGCGGGAGGGCCCGGCAATGAGCAGTTCTTC. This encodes CASSLGRAGGPGNEQFF.

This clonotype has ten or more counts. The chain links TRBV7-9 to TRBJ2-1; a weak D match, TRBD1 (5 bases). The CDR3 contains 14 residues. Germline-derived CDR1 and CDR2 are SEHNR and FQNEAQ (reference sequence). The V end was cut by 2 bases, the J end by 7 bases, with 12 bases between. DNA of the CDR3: TGTGCCAGCAGCTTATCTGCAGGGAAGAATGAGCAGTTCTTC. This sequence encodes CASSLSAGKNEQFF.

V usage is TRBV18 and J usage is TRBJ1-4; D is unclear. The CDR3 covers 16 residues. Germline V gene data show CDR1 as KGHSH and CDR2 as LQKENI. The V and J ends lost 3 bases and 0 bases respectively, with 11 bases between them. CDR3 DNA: TGTGCCAGCTCACCCGAGGGATTTGCAACTAATGAAAAACTGTTTTTT. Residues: CASSPEGFATNEKLFF. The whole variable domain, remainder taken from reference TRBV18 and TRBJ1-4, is NAGVMQNPRHLVRRRGQEARLRCSPMKGHSHVYWYRQLPEEGLKFMVYLQKENIIDESGMPKERFSAEFPKEGPSILRIQQVVRGDSAAYFCASSPEGFATNEKLFFGSGTQLSVL.

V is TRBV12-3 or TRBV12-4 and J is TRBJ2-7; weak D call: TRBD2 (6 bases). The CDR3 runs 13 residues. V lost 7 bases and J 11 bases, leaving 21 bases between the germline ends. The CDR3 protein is CASKPHLEGREYF. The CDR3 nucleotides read TGTGCCAGCAAACCCCATCTGGAGGGCCGCGAGTACTTC.

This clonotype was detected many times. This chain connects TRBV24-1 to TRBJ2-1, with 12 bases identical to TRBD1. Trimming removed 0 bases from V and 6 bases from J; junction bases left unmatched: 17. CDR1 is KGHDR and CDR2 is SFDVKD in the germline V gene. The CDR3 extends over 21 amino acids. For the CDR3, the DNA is TGTGCCACCAGTGATTTGAAGGGGACAGGGGGCGGGGGACTAGCCACCAATGAGCAGTTCTTC. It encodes CATSDLKGTGGGGLATNEQFF.

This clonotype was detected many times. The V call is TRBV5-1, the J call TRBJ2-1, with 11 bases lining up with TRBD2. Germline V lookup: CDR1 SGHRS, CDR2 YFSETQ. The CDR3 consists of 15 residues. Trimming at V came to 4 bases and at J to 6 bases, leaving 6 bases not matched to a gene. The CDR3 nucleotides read TGCGCCAGCAGCCAGACTAGCGGGGCCTCCAATGAGCAGTTCTTC. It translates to CASSQTSGASNEQFF. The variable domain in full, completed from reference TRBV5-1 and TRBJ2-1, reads KAGVTQTPRYLIKTRGQQVTLSCSPISGHRSVSWYQQTPGQGLQFLFEYFSETQRNKGNFPGRFSGRQFSNSRSEMNVSTLELGDSALYLCASSQTSGASNEQFFGPGTRLTVL.

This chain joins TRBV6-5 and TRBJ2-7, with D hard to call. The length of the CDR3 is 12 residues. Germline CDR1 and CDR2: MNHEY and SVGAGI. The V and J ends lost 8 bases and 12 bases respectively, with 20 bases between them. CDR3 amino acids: CASSWTYLDPYV. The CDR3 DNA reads TGTGCCAGCTCATGGACCTACCTGGACCCGTACGTC.

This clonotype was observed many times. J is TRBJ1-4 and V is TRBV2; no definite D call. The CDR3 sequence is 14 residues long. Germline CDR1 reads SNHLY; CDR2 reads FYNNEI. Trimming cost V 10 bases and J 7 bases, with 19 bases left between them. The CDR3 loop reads CANGRLGDGEKLFF. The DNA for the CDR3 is TGTGCCAACGGAAGGCTCGGTGACGGTGAAAAACTGTTTTTT.

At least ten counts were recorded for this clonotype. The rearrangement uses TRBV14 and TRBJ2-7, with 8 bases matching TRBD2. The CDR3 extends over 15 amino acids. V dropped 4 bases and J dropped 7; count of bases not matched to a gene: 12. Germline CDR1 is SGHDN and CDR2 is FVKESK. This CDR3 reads CASSPLGLAGYEQYF. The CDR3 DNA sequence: TGTGCCAGCAGCCCGCTGGGGCTAGCGGGTTATGAGCAGTACTTC.

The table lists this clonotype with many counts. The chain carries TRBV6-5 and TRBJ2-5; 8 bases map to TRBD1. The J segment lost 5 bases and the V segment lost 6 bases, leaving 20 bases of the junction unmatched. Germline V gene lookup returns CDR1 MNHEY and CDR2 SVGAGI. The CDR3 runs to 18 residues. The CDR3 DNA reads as TGTGCCAGCAGGAAGGGGGTTAGCTGGCAGGGGGCGTCGGAGACCCAGTACTTC. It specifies CASRKGVSWQGASETQYF.

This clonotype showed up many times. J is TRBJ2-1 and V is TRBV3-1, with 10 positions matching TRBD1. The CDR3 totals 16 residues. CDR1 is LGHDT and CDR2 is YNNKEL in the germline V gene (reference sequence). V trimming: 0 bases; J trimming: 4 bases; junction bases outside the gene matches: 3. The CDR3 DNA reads TGTGCCAGCAGCCAAGATAGACAGGGGGCTTACAATGAGCAGTTCTTC. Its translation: CASSQDRQGAYNEQFF.

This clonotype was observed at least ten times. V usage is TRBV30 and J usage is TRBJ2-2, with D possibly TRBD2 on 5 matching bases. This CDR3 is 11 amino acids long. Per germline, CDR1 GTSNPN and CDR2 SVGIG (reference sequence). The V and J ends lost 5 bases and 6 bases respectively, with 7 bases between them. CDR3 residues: CAWQRAGELFF. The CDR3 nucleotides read TGTGCCTGGCAGAGGGCCGGGGAGCTGTTTTTT.